The 25 T cell receptor beta chains in this list originate from one sample, sequenced in a study of T cells after yellow fever vaccination. TCRdb analysed the 5' RACE reads with MiXCR anew, one entry per CDR3 protein. This table has tens of thousands of distinct CDR3 sequences, around 7.1% appearing once. The sequenced sample was CD8+ T cells sorted from PBMCs, obtained about 10 days after the first yellow fever vaccination. All receptors derive from a man between 18 and 29 years old who received the YFV17D yellow fever vaccine.

This clonotype was detected many times. The chain has TRBV12-3 or TRBV12-4 and TRBJ2-2; D remains ambiguous. With 4 bases removed from V and 0 bases from J, the gap between germline ends came to 12 bases. The CDR3 consists of 16 residues. CDR3: CASSSPVHANTGELFF. As DNA, the CDR3 is TGTGCCAGCAGTTCCCCCGTACACGCGAACACCGGGGAGCTGTTTTTT.

The rearrangement joins TRBV18 to TRBJ1-5; no clear D. The CDR3 is 13 amino acids. Germline V lookup: CDR1 KGHSH, CDR2 LQKENI. V dropped 3 bases and J dropped 1 base, with 4 bases sitting between them. The CDR3 reads CASSPGSNQPQHF. In DNA form, the CDR3 reads TGTGCCAGCTCACCGGGGAGCAATCAGCCCCAGCATTTT.

This clonotype appeared a few times. The V gene is TRBV4-1, the J gene TRBJ1-2; D remains ambiguous. Germline CDR1 MGHRA, CDR2 YSYEKL. This CDR3 has 14 residues. Trimming shortened V by 4 bases and J by 5 bases, and 14 bases separated the two germline ends. CDR3 residues: CASSPKGREYGYTF. CDR3 in DNA: TGCGCCAGCAGCCCTAAGGGCCGAGAGTATGGCTACACCTTC.

In its sample, this clonotype was seen a few times. The chain uses TRBV7-6 and TRBJ2-3, with a tentative D call TRBD1 (6 bases). The ends were cut back, 1 base at V and 4 bases at J, with 9 bases in the middle. The CDR3 spans 14 residues. Germline CDR1 reads SGHVS; CDR2 reads FNYEAQ. CDR3 protein: CASSLGGGPDTQYF. In DNA form, the CDR3 reads TGTGCCAGCAGCTTAGGAGGGGGTCCAGATACGCAGTATTTT.

The chain joins TRBV5-4 to TRBJ2-1; TRBD1 or TRBD2 may be the D gene (8 bases each). The germline V and J ends were trimmed by 7 bases and 6 bases, with 17 bases remaining between them. The CDR3 is 14 amino acids. Germline CDR1 and CDR2: SGHNT and YYREEE (reference sequence). The CDR3 region is CASQTGAGGNEQFF. CDR3 sequence (DNA): TGTGCCAGCCAGACAGGGGCGGGGGGCAATGAGCAGTTCTTC.

At least ten counts were recorded for this clonotype. The V and J genes are TRBV7-9 and TRBJ2-5; D gene unclear. The V and J ends lost 2 bases and 3 bases respectively, with 13 bases between them. The CDR3 contains 15 residues. The germline CDR1 and CDR2 sequences are SEHNR and FQNEAQ (reference sequence). CDR3 residues: CASSLTLGGEETQYF. The CDR3 DNA sequence: TGTGCCAGCAGCTTAACCCTGGGCGGCGAAGAGACCCAGTACTTC.

This clonotype has a handful of counts. The chain carries TRBV3-1 and TRBJ2-1, with TRBD2 matching over 9 bases. The CDR3 loop spans 16 amino acids. CDR1 and CDR2 from the germline V gene are LGHDT and YNNKEL (reference sequence). J lost 11 bases, V lost 0 bases, and 11 bases had no gene match. CDR3 DNA sequence: TGTGCCAGCAGCCAAGATTTAAGAACGCGGGGGGGCCAGCAGTTCTTC. Residues: CASSQDLRTRGGQQFF.

This clonotype has ten or more counts. This chain links TRBV27 with TRBJ2-3; 7 bases map to TRBD1. Germline V CDR1 and CDR2: MNHEY, SMNVEV (reference sequence). Unmatched junction bases numbered 5, after V lost 2 bases and J lost 0 bases. The CDR3 loop spans 16 amino acids. CDR3 nucleotide sequence: TGTGCCAGCAGTTTAATTACAGGGGCTAGCACAGATACGCAGTATTTT. Its protein product is CASSLITGASTDTQYF.

This clonotype was picked up many times. This chain uses TRBV14 with TRBJ1-6, with D possibly matching TRBD1 (6 bases). This CDR3 spans 15 amino acids. Trimming shortened V by 0 bases and J by 11 bases, and 14 bases separated the two germline ends. The germline gives CDR1 SGHDN, CDR2 FVKESK. The CDR3: CASSQEGALGTPLHF. The CDR3 coding sequence is TGTGCCAGCAGCCAAGAGGGGGCTCTCGGTACACCCCTCCACTTT.

The chain has TRBV5-1 and TRBJ2-1; D not resolved. Germline loops: CDR1 SGHRS, CDR2 YFSETQ. CDR3 length: 12 amino acids. Trimming took 6 bases from V and 3 from J, leaving 7 bases between them. For the CDR3, the DNA is TGCGCCAGCATCGCAGGCTACAATGAGCAGTTCTTC. It yields the protein CASIAGYNEQFF.

This clonotype appeared a few times. The CDR3 sequence: CASSFGQGTYNEQFF. The CDR3 bases are TGTGCCAGCAGCTTCGGACAGGGGACCTACAATGAGCAGTTCTTC. V and J are TRBV7-9 and TRBJ2-1; 9 bases map to TRBD1. There are 15 residues in the CDR3. After removal of 3 bases from V and 2 bases from J, the junction contained 2 bases not matched to a gene. Germline V lookup: CDR1 SEHNR, CDR2 FQNEAQ (reference sequence).

The rearrangement links TRBV7-8 to TRBJ1-5; TRBD1 matches 9 bases. Germline V gene data show CDR1 as SGHVS and CDR2 as FQNEAQ. The CDR3 consists of 17 residues. V shed 1 base, J shed 5 bases, and the junction held 9 bases outside the gene matches. In nucleotides, the CDR3 is TGTGCCAGCAGCTTAGGGGCCGGGACAGGGAGTGATCAGCCCCAGCATTTT. It yields the protein CASSLGAGTGSDQPQHF.

Ten or more counts support this clonotype. This chain uses TRBV6-5 with TRBJ2-2; 7 nucleotides line up with TRBD1. The junction had 7 bases not matched to a gene; V was cut back by 3 bases and J by 3 bases. CDR3 length: 16 residues. Germline loops: CDR1 MNHEY, CDR2 SVGAGI. For the CDR3, the DNA is TGTGCCAGCAGTTATAGCGAGGGGGCTGACACCGGGGAGCTGTTTTTT. Protein: CASSYSEGADTGELFF.

There are a few counts of this clonotype. This rearrangement joins TRBV12-3 or TRBV12-4 to TRBJ1-5; D remains unclear. The CDR3 sequence is 16 residues long. V lost 3 bases, J lost 3 bases, and 15 bases lay in between. CDR3 sequence: CASSFVGRENNQPQHF. The DNA for the CDR3 is TGTGCCAGCAGTTTTGTAGGGAGGGAGAACAATCAGCCCCAGCATTTT.

The chain uses TRBV10-3 and TRBJ1-5, with D tentatively TRBD1 (6 bases). CDR3 length: 13 residues. Trimming shortened V by 3 bases and J by 4 bases, and 7 bases separated the two germline ends. Germline CDR1 ENHRY, CDR2 SYGVKD. CDR3 sequence: CAISEGGNQPQHF. For the CDR3, the DNA is TGTGCCATCAGTGAAGGGGGTAATCAGCCCCAGCATTTT.

This clonotype was observed a few times. J is TRBJ1-5 and V is TRBV2, with TRBD1 matching over 7 bases. The CDR3 consists of 15 residues. Germline V lookup: CDR1 SNHLY, CDR2 FYNNEI. The junction had 10 bases not matched to a gene; V was cut back by 4 bases and J by 7 bases. CDR3 DNA sequence: TGTGCCAGCAGTGTGGGGTGGGGACAGTTACAGCCCCAGCATTTT. Its translation is CASSVGWGQLQPQHF.

This clonotype was recorded at least ten times. The chain joins TRBV6-2 or TRBV6-3 to TRBJ1-1, with 8 nucleotides matching TRBD1. The J segment lost 0 bases and the V segment lost 2 bases, leaving 8 bases of the junction unmatched. Germline CDR1 is MNHEY and CDR2 is SVGEGT. The CDR3 is 17 amino acids. The CDR3 bases are TGTGCCAGCAGTTACCCGAGCGACAGGGGCCTGAACACTGAAGCTTTCTTT. It yields the protein CASSYPSDRGLNTEAFF.

This clonotype has only a few counts. The J gene is TRBJ2-5, the V gene TRBV7-9; D is unclear. CDR3 length: 13 residues. V gave up 5 bases and J gave up 5 bases, with 12 bases separating them. The germline CDR1 and CDR2 sequences are SEHNR and FQNEAQ (reference sequence). CDR3 protein: CASSPVVRETQYF. For the CDR3, the DNA is TGTGCCAGCAGCCCCGTTGTCAGGGAGACCCAGTACTTC.

The chain has TRBV7-2 and TRBJ1-6; D unclear. Germline CDR1 is SGHTA and CDR2 is FQGNSA. Trimming removed 4 bases at V and 8 bases at J, with 21 bases between. The CDR3 totals 17 residues. The CDR3 spells CASSSSEGDYSDSPLHF. The CDR3 DNA follows: TGTGCCAGCAGCTCTTCCGAGGGAGACTACTCTGATTCACCCCTCCACTTT.

This clonotype was recorded a few times. This chain links TRBV4-1 with TRBJ1-6; D possibly corresponds to TRBD1 (5 bases). CDR1 MGHRA and CDR2 YSYEKL come from the germline V gene. CDR3 size: 17 residues. V was trimmed by 4 bases and J by 0 bases, leaving 13 bases between them. The DNA for the CDR3 is TGCGCCAGCAGCCGAACGACAGATAACTCCTATAATTCACCCCTCCACTTT. Residues: CASSRTTDNSYNSPLHF.

Note on this clonotype: The germline gene is not matched at one end of the junction; a read error may be the cause. This chain uses TRBV7-8 with TRBJ2-5; 7 bases line up with TRBD1. The V gene's germline CDR1 is SGHVS and CDR2 FQNEAQ. The CDR3 covers 15 residues. CDR3 in DNA: TGTGCCAGCAGACCCAACAGGGGCGAACAAGAGACCCCGTACTTC. Translation: CASRPNRGEQETPYF.

This clonotype occurred a few times. The CDR3 region is CASSPGTGTYEQYV. DNA of the CDR3: TGTGCCAGCAGCCCAGGGACAGGGACCTACGAGCAGTACGTC. The chain carries TRBV3-1 and TRBJ2-7; TRBD1 agrees at 9 bases. The CDR3 length is 14 residues. Germline trimming cut 4 bases from V and 2 bases from J; bases unmatched to any gene: 3. Germline V gives CDR1 LGHDT, CDR2 YNNKEL (reference sequence).

This clonotype was seen at least ten times. V is TRBV5-5 and J is TRBJ1-5; the D is unclear. The CDR3 is 16 residues long. Germline V gives CDR1 SGHKS, CDR2 YYEKEE (reference sequence). V was pared by 4 bases and J by 0 bases, with 14 bases between. As DNA, the CDR3 is TGTGCCAGCAGCCTTGAGGATCAGGTTAGCAATCAGCCCCAGCATTTT. Translated: CASSLEDQVSNQPQHF.

Many counts were recorded for this clonotype. The chain has TRBV5-1 and TRBJ2-7, with 9 bases aligning to TRBD1. V gave up 2 bases and J gave up 2 bases; unmatched junction bases: 2. Germline V gene sequence: CDR1 SGHRS, CDR2 YFSETQ. The CDR3 is made up of 14 amino acids. The CDR3 sequence: CASSFRTGAYEQYF. For the CDR3, the DNA is TGCGCCAGCAGCTTCAGGACAGGGGCCTACGAGCAGTACTTC.

This clonotype has only a few counts. This chain links TRBV20-1 with TRBJ1-4; tentatively, D is TRBD1 (6 bases). Deletions cut 2 bases from V and 8 bases from J, with 21 bases between. The CDR3 is made up of 16 amino acids. Germline V gene data show CDR1 as DFQATT and CDR2 as SNEGSKA (reference sequence). CDR3 sequence: CSARKTRGGLREKLFF. The DNA for the CDR3 is TGCAGTGCTAGAAAAACAAGAGGGGGTTTAAGGGAAAAACTGTTTTTT.